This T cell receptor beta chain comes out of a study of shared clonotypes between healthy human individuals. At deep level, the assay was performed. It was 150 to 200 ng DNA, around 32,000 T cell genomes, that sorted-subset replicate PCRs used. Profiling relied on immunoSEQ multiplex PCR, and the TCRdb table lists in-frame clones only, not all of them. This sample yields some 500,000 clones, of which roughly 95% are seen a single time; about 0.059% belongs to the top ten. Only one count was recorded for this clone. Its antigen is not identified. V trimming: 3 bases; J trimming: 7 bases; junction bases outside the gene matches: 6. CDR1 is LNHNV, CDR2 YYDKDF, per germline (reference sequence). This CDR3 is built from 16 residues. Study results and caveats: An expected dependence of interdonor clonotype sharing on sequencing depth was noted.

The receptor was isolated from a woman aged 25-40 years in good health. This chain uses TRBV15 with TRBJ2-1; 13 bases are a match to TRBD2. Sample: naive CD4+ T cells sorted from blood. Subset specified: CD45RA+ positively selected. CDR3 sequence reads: CATSRGTSGTGNEQFF. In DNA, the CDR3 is TGTGCCACCAGCAGGGGGACTAGCGGGACGGGGAATGAGCAGTTCTTC.